This T cell receptor beta chain is drawn from a study of blood T cell repertoires in COVID-19. Overall study: Researchers got acute and convalescent COVID-19 samples from the United States, Italy and Spain. T cells, B-cell-depleted T cells, or PBMCs provided the cDNA or gDNA that served as material.

The protocol was immunoSEQ multiplex PCR, while the TCRdb copy is restricted to in-frame clones and leaves out a portion. The sample yields 250,000 to 350,000 clones, roughly 83% seen once. The CDR3 runs 14 residues. The germline V gene has CDR1 SGHTA and CDR2 FQGTGA. J gave up 10 bases and V 7 bases, and 8 bases lay outside the gene matches. The material sequenced was peripheral blood. This TCR was sampled from a woman aged 45-65 years with acute or convalescent COVID-19. The chain joins TRBV7-3 to TRBJ2-1, with TRBD2 matching 12 bases. The CDR3 reads CASKPGLAGNEQFF. The CDR3 bases are TGTGCCAGCAAACCGGGACTAGCGGGTAACGAGCAGTTCTTC.